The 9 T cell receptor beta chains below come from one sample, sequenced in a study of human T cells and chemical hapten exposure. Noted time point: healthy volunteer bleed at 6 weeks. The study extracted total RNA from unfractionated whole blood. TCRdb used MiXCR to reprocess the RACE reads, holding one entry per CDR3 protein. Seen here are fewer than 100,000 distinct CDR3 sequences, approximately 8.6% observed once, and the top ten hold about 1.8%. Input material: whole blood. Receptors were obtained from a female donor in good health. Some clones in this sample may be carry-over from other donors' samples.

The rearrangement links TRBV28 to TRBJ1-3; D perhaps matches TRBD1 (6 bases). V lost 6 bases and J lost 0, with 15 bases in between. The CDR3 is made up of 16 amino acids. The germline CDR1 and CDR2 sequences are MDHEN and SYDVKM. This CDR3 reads CASRQLGHLSGNTIYF. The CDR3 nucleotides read TGTGCCAGCAGACAATTGGGACACCTCTCTGGAAACACCATATATTTT.

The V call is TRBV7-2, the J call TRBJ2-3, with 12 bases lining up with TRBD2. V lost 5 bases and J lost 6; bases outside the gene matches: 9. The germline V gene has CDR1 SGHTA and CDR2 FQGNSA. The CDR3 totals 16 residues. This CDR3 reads CASSKSTSGGTDTQYF. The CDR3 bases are TGTGCCAGCAGCAAGTCGACTAGCGGGGGAACGGATACGCAGTATTTT.

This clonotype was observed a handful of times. CDR3 nucleotides: TGTGCCAGCAGCTCGTCAGGGGGCCTGGTTCAGCCCCAGCATTTT. This encodes CASSSSGGLVQPQHF. The V gene is TRBV7-2, the J gene TRBJ1-5, with TRBD1 identical over 8 bases. Unmatched junction bases numbered 8, after V lost 4 bases and J lost 6 bases. The germline V gene encodes CDR1 SGHTA and CDR2 FQGNSA. The CDR3 covers 15 residues.

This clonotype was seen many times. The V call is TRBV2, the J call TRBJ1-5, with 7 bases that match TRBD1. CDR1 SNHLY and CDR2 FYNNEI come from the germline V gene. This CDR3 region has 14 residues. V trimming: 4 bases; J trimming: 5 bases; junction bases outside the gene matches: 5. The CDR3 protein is CASSADRSHQPQHF. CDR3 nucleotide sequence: TGTGCCAGCAGTGCGGACAGGAGTCATCAGCCCCAGCATTTT.

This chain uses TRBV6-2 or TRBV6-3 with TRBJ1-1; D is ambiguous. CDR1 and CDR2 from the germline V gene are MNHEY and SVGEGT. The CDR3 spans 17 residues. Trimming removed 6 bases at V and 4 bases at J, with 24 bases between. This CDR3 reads CASRKNPSFERGTEAFF. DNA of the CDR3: TGTGCCAGCAGAAAAAATCCCTCTTTTGAGCGGGGCACTGAAGCTTTCTTT.

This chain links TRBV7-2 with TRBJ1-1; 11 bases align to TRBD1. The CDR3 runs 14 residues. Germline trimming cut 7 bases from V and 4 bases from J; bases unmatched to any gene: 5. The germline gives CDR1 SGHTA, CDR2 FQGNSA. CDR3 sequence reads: CASKGQGVPTEAFF. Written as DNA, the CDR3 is TGTGCCAGCAAGGGACAGGGGGTTCCCACTGAAGCTTTCTTT.

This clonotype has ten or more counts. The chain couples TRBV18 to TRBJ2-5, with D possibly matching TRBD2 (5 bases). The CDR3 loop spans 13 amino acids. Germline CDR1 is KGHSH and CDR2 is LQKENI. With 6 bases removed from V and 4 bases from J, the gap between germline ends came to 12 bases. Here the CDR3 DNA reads TGTGCCAGCTCTCCCAACGGAGGAGAGACCCAGTACTTC. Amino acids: CASSPNGGETQYF.

This chain's CDR3 is CASSQDGPQHF. The CDR3 DNA reads as TGTGCCAGCAGTCAGGACGGTCCCCAGCATTTT. The chain employs TRBV2 and TRBJ1-5; D is ambiguous. With 5 bases removed from V and 10 bases from J, the gap between germline ends came to 9 bases. Germline assignment: CDR1 SNHLY and CDR2 FYNNEI. The CDR3 is 11 residues long. The full variable domain, completed using reference TRBV2 and TRBJ1-5, is EPEVTQTPSHQVTQMGQEVILRCVPISNHLYFYWYRQILGQKVEFLVSFYNNEISEKSEIFDDQFSVERPDGSNFTLKIRSTKLEDSAMYFCASSQDGPQHFGDGTRLSIL.

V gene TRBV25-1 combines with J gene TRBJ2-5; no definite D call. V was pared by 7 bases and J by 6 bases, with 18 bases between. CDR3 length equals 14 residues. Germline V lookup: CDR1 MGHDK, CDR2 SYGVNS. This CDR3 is CASIVEAPRKTQYF. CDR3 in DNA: TGTGCCAGCATAGTCGAAGCCCCGCGTAAGACCCAGTACTTC.